This is a list of T cell receptor beta chains from one sample in a study of T cells after yellow fever vaccination. TCRdb called the 5' RACE reads again in MiXCR, with one record for every CDR3 protein. There are 450,000 to 650,000 distinct CDR3 sequences in the sample; roughly 14% occur only once, and about 14% lies in the top ten. The input for sequencing was PBMCs, taken on the day of the yellow fever booster vaccination. The receptors derive from a man aged 25 to 40 who received the YFV17D yellow fever vaccine. The CDR3 runs from the conserved cysteine through the conserved F or W. A D gene is named only where the DNA matches it firmly. Only some rows state a clone size, as once, few, many or a class for expanded clones.

J	size	D	length	V	CDR3	DNA
TRBJ1-5	few	NA	12	TRBV7-3	CASSSRVQPQHF	TGTGCCAGCAGCAGCAGGGTGCAGCCCCAGCATTTT
TRBJ2-1	NA	NA	15	TRBV29-1	CSVGGPPVAYNEQFF	TGCAGCGTTGGGGGACCACCTGTCGCCTACAATGAGCAGTTCTTC
TRBJ1-1	NA	NA	17	TRBV5-1	CASSREGLGSEYTEAFF	TGCGCCAGCAGCCGCGAAGGTTTGGGTTCGGAGTACACTGAAGCTTTCTTT
TRBJ2-7	few	TRBD2	14	TRBV20-1	CSARREALSYEQYF	TGCAGTGCTAGGCGGGAGGCTCTCTCCTACGAGCAGTACTTC
TRBJ1-1	few	TRBD1	17	TRBV20-1	CSALIPGTGASEAEAFF	TGCAGTGCCCTAATACCCGGGACAGGGGCCTCAGAGGCTGAAGCTTTCTTT
TRBJ1-2	few	NA	9	TRBV29-1	CSVEDGYTF	TGCAGCGTTGAGGATGGCTACACCTTC
TRBJ2-7	few	NA	14	TRBV28	CASSPSQRPYEQYF	TGTGCCAGCAGCCCCTCTCAGCGGCCCTACGAGCAGTACTTC
TRBJ1-6	few	TRBD1	16	TRBV5-1	CASSDDRGGGNSPLHF	TGCGCCAGCAGCGACGACCGAGGAGGGGGCAATTCACCCCTCCACTTT
TRBJ2-5	few	TRBD2	16	TRBV18	CASSPRGSGRLETQYF	TGTGCCAGCTCACCCCGGGGTAGCGGGAGACTGGAGACCCAGTACTTC
TRBJ1-2	NA	TRBD1	14	TRBV20-1	CSAAQTGVDYGYTF	TGCAGTGCTGCTCAGACAGGGGTGGACTATGGCTACACCTTC
TRBJ2-1	NA	TRBD2	18	TRBV23-1	CASSQYWEGRRGWGEQFF	TGCGCCAGCAGTCAATATTGGGAGGGGCGACGGGGCTGGGGTGAGCAGTTCTTC
TRBJ2-5	NA	NA	15	TRBV5-1	CASTRTGGVAETQYF	TGCGCCAGCACCCGGACAGGAGGGGTCGCAGAGACCCAGTACTTC
TRBJ2-2	NA	TRBD2	23	TRBV11-2	CASSLNPARVGLAGVGGSGELFF	TGTGCCAGCAGCTTAAATCCCGCCCGGGTTGGACTAGCGGGAGTTGGGGGGTCCGGGGAGCTGTTTTTT
TRBJ2-7	NA	TRBD2	12	TRBV11-2	CASSSTGGGQYF	TGTGCCAGCAGCTCGACGGGGGGAGGGCAGTACTTC
TRBJ2-6	NA	NA	15	TRBV20-1	CSASHGDSGANVLTF	TGCAGTGCTAGCCATGGGGACTCTGGGGCCAACGTCCTGACTTTC